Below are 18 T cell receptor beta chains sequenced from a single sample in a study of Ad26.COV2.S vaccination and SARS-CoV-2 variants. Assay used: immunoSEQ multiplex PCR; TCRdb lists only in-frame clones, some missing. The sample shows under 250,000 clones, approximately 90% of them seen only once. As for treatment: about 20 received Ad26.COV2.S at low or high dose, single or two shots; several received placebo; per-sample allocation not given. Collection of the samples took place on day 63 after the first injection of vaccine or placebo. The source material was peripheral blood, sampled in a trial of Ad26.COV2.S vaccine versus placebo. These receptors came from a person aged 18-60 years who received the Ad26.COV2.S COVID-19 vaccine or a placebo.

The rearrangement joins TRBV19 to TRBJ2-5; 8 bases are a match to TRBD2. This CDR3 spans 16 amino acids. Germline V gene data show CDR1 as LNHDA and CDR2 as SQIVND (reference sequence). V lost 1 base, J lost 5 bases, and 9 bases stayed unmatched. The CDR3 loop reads CASSIVGGAPFETQYF. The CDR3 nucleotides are TGTGCCAGTAGTATAGTCGGGGGGGCCCCTTTTGAGACCCAGTACTTC.

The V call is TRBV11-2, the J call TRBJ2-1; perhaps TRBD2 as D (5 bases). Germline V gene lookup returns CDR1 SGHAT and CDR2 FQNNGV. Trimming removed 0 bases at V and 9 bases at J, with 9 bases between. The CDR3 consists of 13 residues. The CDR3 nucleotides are TGTGCCAGCAGCTTAGATGGGCGGGCTGAGCAGTTCTTC. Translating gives CASSLDGRAEQFF.

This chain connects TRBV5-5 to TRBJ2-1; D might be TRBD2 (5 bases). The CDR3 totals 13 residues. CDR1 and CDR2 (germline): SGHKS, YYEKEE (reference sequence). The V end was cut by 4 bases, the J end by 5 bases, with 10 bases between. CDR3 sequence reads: CASSPHGDNEQFF. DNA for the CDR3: TGTGCCAGCAGCCCGCACGGGGACAATGAGCAGTTCTTC. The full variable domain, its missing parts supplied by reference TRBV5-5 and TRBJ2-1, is DAGVTQSPTHLIKTRGQQVTLRCSPISGHKSVSWYQQVLGQGPQFIFQYYEKEERGRGNFPDRFSARQFPNYSSELNVNALLLGDSALYLCASSPHGDNEQFFGPGTRLTVL.

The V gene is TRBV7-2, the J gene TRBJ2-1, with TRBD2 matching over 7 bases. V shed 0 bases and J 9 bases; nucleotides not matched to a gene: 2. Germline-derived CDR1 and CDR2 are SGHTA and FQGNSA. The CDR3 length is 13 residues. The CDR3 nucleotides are TGTGCCAGCAGCTTAGCAGCGGGGTTTGAGCAGTTCTTC. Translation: CASSLAAGFEQFF.

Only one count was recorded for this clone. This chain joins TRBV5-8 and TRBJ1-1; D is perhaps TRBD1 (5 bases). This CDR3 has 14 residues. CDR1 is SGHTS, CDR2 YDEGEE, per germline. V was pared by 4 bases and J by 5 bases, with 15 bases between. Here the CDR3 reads CASSLGGLLTEAFF. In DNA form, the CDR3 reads TGTGCCAGCAGCCTGGGGGGATTGTTAACTGAAGCTTTCTTT.

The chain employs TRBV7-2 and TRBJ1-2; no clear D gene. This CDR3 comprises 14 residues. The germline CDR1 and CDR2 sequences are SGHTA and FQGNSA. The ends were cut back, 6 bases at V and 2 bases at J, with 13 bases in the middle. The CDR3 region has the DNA TGTGCCAGCAGTGCTGGGCGGGTAAACTATGGCTACACCTTC. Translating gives CASSAGRVNYGYTF.

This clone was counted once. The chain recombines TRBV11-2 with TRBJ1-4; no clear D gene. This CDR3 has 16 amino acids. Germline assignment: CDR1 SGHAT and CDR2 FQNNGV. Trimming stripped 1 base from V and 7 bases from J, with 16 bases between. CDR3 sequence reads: CASSLGGRRGGEKLFF. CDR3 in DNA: TGTGCCAGCAGCTTAGGTGGGAGGCGGGGAGGTGAAAAACTGTTTTTT. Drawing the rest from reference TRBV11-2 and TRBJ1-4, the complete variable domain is EAGVAQSPRYKIIEKRQSVAFWCNPISGHATLYWYQQILGQGPKLLIQFQNNGVVDDSQLPKDRFSAERLKGVDSTLKIQPAKLEDSAVYLCASSLGGRRGGEKLFFGSGTQLSVL.

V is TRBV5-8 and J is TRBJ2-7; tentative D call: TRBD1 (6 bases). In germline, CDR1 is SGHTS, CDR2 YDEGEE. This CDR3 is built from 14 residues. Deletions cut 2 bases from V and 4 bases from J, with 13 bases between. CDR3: CASSFRRDTYEQYV. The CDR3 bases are TGTGCCAGCAGCTTCCGAAGGGACACATACGAGCAGTACGTC.

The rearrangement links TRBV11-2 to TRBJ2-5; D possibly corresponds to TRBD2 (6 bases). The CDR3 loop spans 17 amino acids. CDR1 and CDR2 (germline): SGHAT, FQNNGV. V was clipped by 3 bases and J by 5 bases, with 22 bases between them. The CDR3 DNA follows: TGTGCCAGCAGCTTTCCCTCGGGACTCAGGGCATTGGAGACCCAGTACTTC. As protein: CASSFPSGLRALETQYF.

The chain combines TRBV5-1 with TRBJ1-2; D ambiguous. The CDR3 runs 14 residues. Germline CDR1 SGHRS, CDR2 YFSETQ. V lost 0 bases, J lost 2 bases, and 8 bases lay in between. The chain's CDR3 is CASSLGSRNYGYTF. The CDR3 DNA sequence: TGCGCCAGCAGCTTGGGTTCCAGGAACTATGGCTACACCTTC.

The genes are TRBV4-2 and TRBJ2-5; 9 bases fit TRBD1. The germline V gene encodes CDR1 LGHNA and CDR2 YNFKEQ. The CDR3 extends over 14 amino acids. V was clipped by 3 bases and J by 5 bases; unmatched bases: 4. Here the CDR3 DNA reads TGTGCCAGCAGCCATGTCGACAGGGGGGAGACCCAGTACTTC. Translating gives CASSHVDRGETQYF.

CDR3 DNA: TGTGCCAGCAGTTTATCGAAACGAGGGACTGATAATTCACCCCTCCACTTT. Translating gives CASSLSKRGTDNSPLHF. The rearrangement joins TRBV27 to TRBJ1-6; possibly TRBD1 for D (5 bases). V lost 0 bases to trimming and J lost 5 bases, with 14 bases between them. The CDR3 extends over 17 amino acids. Germline V gene data show CDR1 as MNHEY and CDR2 as SMNVEV (reference sequence).

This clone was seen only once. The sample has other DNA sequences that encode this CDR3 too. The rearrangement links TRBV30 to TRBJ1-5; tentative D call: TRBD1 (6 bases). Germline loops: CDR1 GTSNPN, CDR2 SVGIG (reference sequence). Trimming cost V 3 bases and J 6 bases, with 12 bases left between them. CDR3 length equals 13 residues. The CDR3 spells CAWSGGGGQPQHF. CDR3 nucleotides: TGTGCCTGGAGCGGAGGGGGAGGTCAGCCCCAGCATTTT. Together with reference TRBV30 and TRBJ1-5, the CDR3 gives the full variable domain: SQTIHQWPATLVQPVGSPLSLECTVEGTSNPNLYWYRQAAGRGLQLLFYSVGIGQISSEVPQNLSASRPQDRQFILSSKKLLLSDSGFYLCAWSGGGGQPQHFGDGTRLSIL.

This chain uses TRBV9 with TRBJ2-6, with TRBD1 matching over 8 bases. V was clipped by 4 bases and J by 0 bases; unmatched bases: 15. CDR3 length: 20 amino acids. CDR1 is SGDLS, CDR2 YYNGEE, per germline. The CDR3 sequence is CASSSPLRGTGGSGANVLTF. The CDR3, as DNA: TGTGCCAGCAGCTCACCCCTTCGGGGGACAGGAGGCTCTGGGGCCAACGTCCTGACTTTC.

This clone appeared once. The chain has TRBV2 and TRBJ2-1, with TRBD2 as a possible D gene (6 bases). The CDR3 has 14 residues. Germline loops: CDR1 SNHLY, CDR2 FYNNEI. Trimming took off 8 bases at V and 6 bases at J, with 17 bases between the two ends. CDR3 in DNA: TGTGCCAGCTCGCGGGATAGTGGCACCAATGAGCAGTTCTTC. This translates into CASSRDSGTNEQFF.

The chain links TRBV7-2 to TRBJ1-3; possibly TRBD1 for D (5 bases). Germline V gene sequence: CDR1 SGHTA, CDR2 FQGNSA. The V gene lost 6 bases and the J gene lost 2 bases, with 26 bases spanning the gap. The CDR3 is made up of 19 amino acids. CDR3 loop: CASRPRDGEEYFTGNTIYF. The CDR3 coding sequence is TGTGCCAGCAGGCCACGGGACGGAGAAGAGTATTTCACTGGAAACACCATATATTTT.

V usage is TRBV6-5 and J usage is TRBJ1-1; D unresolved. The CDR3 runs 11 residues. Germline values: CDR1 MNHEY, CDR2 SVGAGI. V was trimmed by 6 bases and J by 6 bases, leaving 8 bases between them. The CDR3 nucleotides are TGTGCCAGCAGGGCGGCCGCTGAAGCTTTCTTT. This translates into CASRAAAEAFF.

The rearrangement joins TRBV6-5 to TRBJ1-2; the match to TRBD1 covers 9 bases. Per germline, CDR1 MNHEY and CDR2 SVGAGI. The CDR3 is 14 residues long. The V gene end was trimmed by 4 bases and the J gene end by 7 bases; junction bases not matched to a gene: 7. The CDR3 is CASSSGTGFGGYTF. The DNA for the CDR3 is TGTGCCAGCAGTTCCGGGACAGGGTTCGGTGGCTACACCTTC.